This T cell receptor beta chain was recovered during a study of T cells after posttransplantation cyclophosphamide. Study observations and caveats: Later post-transplant blood repertoires were often dominated by donor CD8+ memory clones. Recipient CMV seropositivity and CMV reactivation strongly tracked TRB clonality. Blood and skin or GI T cell repertoires showed limited TRB overlap.

Here immunoSEQ multiplex PCR was the method, and the copy in TCRdb shows in-frame clones only, minus some. The sample shows under 25,000 clones, no singletons; the ten largest hold around 6.6%. Looked up from germline, CDR1 is MGHRA and CDR2 is YSYEKL. The CDR3 has 15 amino acids. V was cut by 4 bases and J by 8 bases, with 19 bases left in between. This clone was detected ten times or more. Its antigen remains unknown. On the day of bone marrow donation, the related graft donor provided peripheral blood. Source material: PBMCs. This sequence joins TRBV4-1 and TRBJ2-3, with a possible D match to TRBD2 (6 bases). The origin of this receptor is a woman aged 55-70 years in good health, CMV-negative, and a related stem cell transplant donor. The CDR3 bases are TGCGCCAGCAGCCTAAGCCTAATGGGGGGAGGTACGCAGTATTTT. Its translation is CASSLSLMGGGTQYF.